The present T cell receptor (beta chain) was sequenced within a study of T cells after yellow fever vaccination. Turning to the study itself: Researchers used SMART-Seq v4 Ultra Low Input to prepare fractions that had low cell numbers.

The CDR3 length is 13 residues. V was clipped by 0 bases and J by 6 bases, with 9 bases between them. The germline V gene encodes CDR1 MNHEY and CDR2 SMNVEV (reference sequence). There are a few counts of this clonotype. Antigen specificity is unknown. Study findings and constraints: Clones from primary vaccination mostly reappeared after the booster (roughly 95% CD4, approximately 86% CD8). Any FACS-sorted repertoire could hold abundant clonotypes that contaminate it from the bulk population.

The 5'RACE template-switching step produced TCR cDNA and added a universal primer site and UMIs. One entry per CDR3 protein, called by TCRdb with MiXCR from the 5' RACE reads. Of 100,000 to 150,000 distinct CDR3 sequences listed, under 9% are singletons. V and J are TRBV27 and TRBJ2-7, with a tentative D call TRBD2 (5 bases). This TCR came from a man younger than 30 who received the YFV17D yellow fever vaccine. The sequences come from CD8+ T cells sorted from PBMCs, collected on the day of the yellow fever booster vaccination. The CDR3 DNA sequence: TGTGCCAGCAGTTTATCCCCTCGGGGCGAGCAGTACTTC. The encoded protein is CASSLSPRGEQYF.